Listed below are T cell receptor beta chains from one sample, sequenced in a study of blood T cell repertoires in COVID-19. Only in-frame clones appear in the TCRdb table, and some are missing; sequencing was by immunoSEQ multiplex PCR. The sample contains under 250,000 clones, 85% to 90% of which appear only once. Source material: PBMCs or T cells enriched from blood (not recorded which). The receptors originated from a woman between 18 and 30 years old in a cohort exposed to, infected with or recovered from COVID-19 (not recorded which). Both conserved end residues are part of each CDR3. Fields, in order: CDR3 DNA, CDR3 protein, D gene, V gene, clone size, J gene. The D gene is left open where the match is weak. The listing skips clone size in some rows; elsewhere it reads once, few, many or a size class.

DNA: TGTGCCAGCAGCCGGGACAGCAATTCACCCCTCCACTTT
CDR3: CASSRDSNSPLHF
D: TRBD1
V: TRBV3-1/TRBV3-2
size: .
J: TRBJ1-6

DNA: TGTGCCAGCAGTGAACGCGAGTCAACCATATATTTT
CDR3: CASSERESTIYF
D: .
V: TRBV6-1
size: once
J: TRBJ1-3

DNA: TGTGCCAGCAGCTTGCGGACAGGCCCGAATTCACCCCTCCACTTT
CDR3: CASSLRTGPNSPLHF
D: TRBD1
V: TRBV5-4
size: .
J: TRBJ1-6

DNA: TGTGCCAGCAGTGTGACAGGGGGGATGATTGAAGCTTTCTTT
CDR3: CASSVTGGMIEAFF
D: TRBD1
V: TRBV28
size: .
J: TRBJ1-1

DNA: TGTGCCAGCAGTTCCGGGACAGGGGGGGACTATGGCTACACCTTC
CDR3: CASSSGTGGDYGYTF
D: TRBD1
V: TRBV27
size: .
J: TRBJ1-2

DNA: TGTGCCAGCAGTTCACAGGGGGTCGGAACCGGGGAGCTGTTTTTT
CDR3: CASSSQGVGTGELFF
D: TRBD1
V: TRBV28
size: .
J: TRBJ2-2

DNA: TGTGCCAGCAGCCAACAGGACAGAAACACCGGGGAGCTGTTTTTT
CDR3: CASSQQDRNTGELFF
D: .
V: TRBV4-2
size: .
J: TRBJ2-2

DNA: TGTGCCACCAGCAGAGATGGACAAGGGGGCTGGGGGGCCAACGTCCTGACTTTC
CDR3: CATSRDGQGGWGANVLTF
D: TRBD1
V: TRBV15
size: .
J: TRBJ2-6

DNA: TGTGCCAGCAGTCGTACGACAGGAGAAGAGACCCAGTACTTC
CDR3: CASSRTTGEETQYF
D: .
V: TRBV7-8
size: .
J: TRBJ2-5

DNA: TGTGCCACCTATAGGGGTTCTAGCTATGGCTACACCTTC
CDR3: CATYRGSSYGYTF
D: .
V: TRBV21-1
size: .
J: TRBJ1-2

DNA: TGTGCCAGCAGCCCGGACACCCACGAGCAGTACTTC
CDR3: CASSPDTHEQYF
D: .
V: TRBV7-9
size: few
J: TRBJ2-7

DNA: TGTGCCAGCAGCCCCTACAGGGACGGGGGCTACACCTTC
CDR3: CASSPYRDGGYTF
D: .
V: TRBV3-1/TRBV3-2
size: .
J: TRBJ1-2

DNA: TGTGCCAGCAGTTACTCTGCCAGAGGCGGGAACACCATATATTTT
CDR3: CASSYSARGGNTIYF
D: .
V: TRBV6-6
size: few
J: TRBJ1-3

DNA: TGTGCCAGCAGTTACACGGGACAGGGGGCTGGAAACACCATATATTTT
CDR3: CASSYTGQGAGNTIYF
D: TRBD1
V: TRBV6-5
size: .
J: TRBJ1-3

DNA: TGTGCCAGCAGTTTATTTGGTCAGGGGGCATTCTACGAGCAGTACTTC
CDR3: CASSLFGQGAFYEQYF
D: TRBD1
V: TRBV27
size: .
J: TRBJ2-7

DNA: TGTGCCAGCAGTTACGGAGTGCCGAACACTGAAGCTTTCTTT
CDR3: CASSYGVPNTEAFF
D: .
V: TRBV27
size: .
J: TRBJ1-1

DNA: TGTGCCAGTAGTTTTACTAGCGGGGCCTACTACGAGCAGTACTTC
CDR3: CASSFTSGAYYEQYF
D: TRBD2
V: TRBV19
size: .
J: TRBJ2-7

DNA: TGTGCCAGCAGCCCCCGGGTCAGGAACACTGAAGCTTTCTTT
CDR3: CASSPRVRNTEAFF
D: .
V: TRBV7-9
size: .
J: TRBJ1-1

DNA: TGTGCTAGTGGCTTCGGGGGAGACACTGAAGCTTTCTTT
CDR3: CASGFGGDTEAFF
D: .
V: TRBV12-5
size: .
J: TRBJ1-1

DNA: TGTGCCAGCAGTTCGATATCACAGGAACACCGGGAGCTGTTTTTT
CDR3: CASSSISQEHRELFF
D: .
V: TRBV6-5
size: few
J: TRBJ2-2

DNA: TGCGCCAGCAGCTTAGACAGCTATAGCAATCAGCCCCAGCATTTT
CDR3: CASSLDSYSNQPQHF
D: .
V: TRBV5-1
size: .
J: TRBJ1-5

DNA: TGTGCCAGCAGAGACGCAGGGGCTGGTAACAATGAGCAGTTCTTC
CDR3: CASRDAGAGNNEQFF
D: .
V: TRBV28
size: .
J: TRBJ2-1

DNA: TGTGCCAGCGCAACAGGACAAGTAAACTATGGCTACACCTTC
CDR3: CASATGQVNYGYTF
D: .
V: TRBV2
size: .
J: TRBJ1-2

DNA: TGTGCCAGCAGCGCTAGGGGGCCGGAAGAGACCCAGTACTTC
CDR3: CASSARGPEETQYF
D: TRBD1
V: TRBV9
size: .
J: TRBJ2-5

DNA: TGTGCCAGCAGCCTCCATAGTGGGGGGACTGGAAACACCATATATTTT
CDR3: CASSLHSGGTGNTIYF
D: .
V: TRBV6-2/TRBV6-3
size: .
J: TRBJ1-3

DNA: TGTGCCAGCGGGACAGGGTCTGGAGAAAAACTGTTTTTT
CDR3: CASGTGSGEKLFF
D: TRBD1
V: TRBV12-3/TRBV12-4
size: many
J: TRBJ1-4

DNA: TGTGCCAGCAGTGAACAGGTGAACACTGAAGCTTTCTTT
CDR3: CASSEQVNTEAFF
D: .
V: TRBV2
size: .
J: TRBJ1-1

DNA: TGTGCCATCAAAGGAACAGGGGTTAACTATGGCTACACCTTC
CDR3: CAIKGTGVNYGYTF
D: TRBD1
V: TRBV10-3
size: .
J: TRBJ1-2

DNA: TGTGCCAGCAGCTTATTTTATTTCGGGGAGAGCAATCAGCCCCAGCATTTT
CDR3: CASSLFYFGESNQPQHF
D: .
V: TRBV7-2
size: .
J: TRBJ1-5

DNA: TGTGCCAGCAGTCCCCCGGGACAGGGGGTCTCTGAAGCTTTCTTT
CDR3: CASSPPGQGVSEAFF
D: TRBD1
V: TRBV28
size: .
J: TRBJ1-1